What follows are 20 T cell receptor beta chains derived from one specimen sequenced in a study of control samples from healthy donors and cancer patients. Clones were read by immunoSEQ multiplex PCR, and TCRdb kept only the in-frame ones, dropping some. This sample has about 410,000 clones; over 75% occur once, and the top ten carry around 6.5%. Input material: PBMCs. The receptors stem from a man in his forties with head and neck cancer.

Note on this clone: Other DNA sequences within the sample encode an identical CDR3. The rearrangement links TRBV10-1 to TRBJ2-7, with D maybe TRBD2 (6 bases). The CDR3 spans 14 residues. V was shortened by 0 bases and J by 4 bases, with 10 bases between the two germline ends. Germline V gene data show CDR1 as WNHNN and CDR2 as SYGVQD (reference sequence). In DNA, the CDR3 is TGCGCCAGCAGTGAGTCGGGAGGTTCGTACGAGCAGTACTTC. Residues: CASSESGGSYEQYF.

V and J are TRBV4-3 and TRBJ2-1; a possible D gene is TRBD1 (6 bases). V lost 1 base, J lost 1 base, and 14 bases lay in between. The germline V gene has CDR1 LGHNA and CDR2 YSLEER. The CDR3 spans 17 residues. The CDR3 nucleotides read TGCGCCAGCAGCCAAGTTAGTGGGGGCTGGTCCTACAATGAGCAGTTCTTC. Translation gives CASSQVSGGWSYNEQFF.

The chain carries TRBV3-1 (or the pseudogene TRBV3-2) and TRBJ1-2, with a tentative D call TRBD1 (5 bases). Trimming cost V 1 base and J 0 bases, with 9 bases left between them. Germline CDR1 reads LGHDT; CDR2 reads YNNKEL (reference sequence). The CDR3 consists of 15 residues. As DNA, the CDR3 is TGTGCCAGCAGCCAAGGAAGCAGGGCTAACTATGGCTACACCTTC. Translated, it gives CASSQGSRANYGYTF.

In its sample, this clone was seen a few times. J is TRBJ2-7 and V is TRBV11-2; the D is unclear. Germline CDR1 is SGHAT and CDR2 is FQNNGV. Trimming removed 4 bases at V and 2 bases at J, with 6 bases between. There are 12 residues in the CDR3. The CDR3: CASSSLAYEQYF. CDR3 in DNA: TGTGCCAGCAGCTCCCTAGCCTACGAGCAGTACTTC.

The rearrangement links TRBV28 to TRBJ1-2, with D possibly being TRBD1 (5 bases). Germline lookup yields CDR1 MDHEN and CDR2 SYDVKM. V gave up 7 bases and J gave up 8 bases, with 17 bases separating them. The length of the CDR3 is 13 residues. The CDR3 reads CASTLGGGRGYTF. The CDR3 nucleotides read TGTGCCAGCACCCTGGGGGGAGGACGCGGCTACACCTTC.

This clone was detected only once. The chain has TRBV20-1 and TRBJ1-2; D possibly corresponds to TRBD1 (6 bases). The V and J ends lost 3 bases and 7 bases respectively, with 12 bases between them. Germline V lookup: CDR1 DFQATT, CDR2 SNEGSKA (reference sequence). The CDR3 extends over 12 amino acids. CDR3 loop: CSASTQGSGYTF. CDR3 DNA sequence: TGCAGTGCTAGTACTCAGGGGAGTGGCTACACCTTC.

The chain's CDR3 is CASSYAASGYNSPLHF. The CDR3, as DNA: TGTGCCAGCAGTTACGCAGCCAGTGGGTATAATTCACCCCTCCACTTT. The genes are TRBV6-5 and TRBJ1-6; D call uncertain. Germline CDR1 and CDR2: MNHEY and SVGAGI. V was pared by 2 bases and J by 4 bases, with 12 bases between. The CDR3 is made up of 16 amino acids.

This clone was seen once. This chain connects TRBV19 to TRBJ2-3, with 7 bases matching TRBD2. This CDR3 comprises 14 residues. Germline V gene lookup returns CDR1 LNHDA and CDR2 SQIVND (reference sequence). V lost 5 bases and J lost 2; bases outside the gene matches: 4. CDR3 DNA: TGTGCCAGTAGTTCCGGGACTATCACAGATACGCAGTATTTT. Amino acids: CASSSGTITDTQYF.

The chain employs TRBV6-5 and TRBJ2-3, with D unclear. The V gene's germline CDR1 is MNHEY and CDR2 SVGAGI. The CDR3 loop spans 12 amino acids. The V gene lost 0 bases and the J gene lost 8 bases, with 6 bases spanning the gap. The CDR3 loop is CASSYSYGTQYF. In nucleotides, the CDR3 is TGTGCCAGCAGTTACTCGTACGGTACGCAGTATTTT.

J is TRBJ2-1 and V is TRBV13; no firm D call. This CDR3 has 17 residues. With 4 bases removed from V and 0 bases from J, the gap between germline ends came to 16 bases. CDR1 is PRHDT and CDR2 is FYEKMQ in the germline V gene (reference sequence). DNA of the CDR3: TGTGCCAGCAGCTCAAGGGCAGGTGCAAGCTCCTACAATGAGCAGTTCTTC. Its protein is CASSSRAGASSYNEQFF.

The chain combines TRBV5-4 with TRBJ1-2, with D possibly matching TRBD1 (5 bases). Per the germline V gene, CDR1 is SGHNT and CDR2 is YYREEE (reference sequence). The V end lost 0 bases, the J end lost 7 bases, and 16 bases lay between the germline ends. The CDR3 loop spans 15 amino acids. CDR3 region: CASSLGEGPLLGYTF. In nucleotides, the CDR3 is TGTGCCAGCAGCTTGGGGGAGGGGCCACTGCTTGGCTACACCTTC.

This clone showed up just a few times. This rearrangement joins TRBV2 to TRBJ1-2; the D gene is possibly TRBD1 (6 bases). The germline CDR1 and CDR2 sequences are SNHLY and FYNNEI. The CDR3 extends over 16 amino acids. The germline V and J ends were trimmed by 3 bases and 4 bases, with 18 bases remaining between them. The CDR3 sequence: CASSEVQGPIGYGYTF. The CDR3 DNA reads TGTGCCAGCAGTGAGGTCCAGGGGCCCATTGGCTATGGCTACACCTTC.

V and J are TRBV5-6 and TRBJ2-5; 8 nucleotides line up with TRBD2. Germline V gene sequence: CDR1 SGHDT, CDR2 YYEEEE. The CDR3 totals 14 residues. After removal of 0 bases from V and 2 bases from J, the junction contained 0 bases not matched to a gene. The CDR3 bases are TGTGCCAGCAGCTTGGGACTAGCGCAAGAGACCCAGTACTTC. It yields the protein CASSLGLAQETQYF.

The V gene is TRBV19, the J gene TRBJ2-7, with D perhaps matching TRBD1 (6 bases). The CDR3 loop spans 14 amino acids. Germline values: CDR1 LNHDA, CDR2 SQIVND (reference sequence). Trimming shortened V by 5 bases and J by 1 base, and 12 bases separated the two germline ends. This CDR3 reads CASSPGQFSYEQYF. The CDR3 coding sequence is TGTGCCAGTAGTCCCGGACAGTTTTCCTACGAGCAGTACTTC.

This clone was observed a single time. This chain joins TRBV7-9 and TRBJ2-7; D may correspond to TRBD1 or TRBD2 (6 bases each). Deletions cut 0 bases from V and 3 bases from J, with 12 bases between. Germline values: CDR1 SEHNR, CDR2 FQNEAQ (reference sequence). This CDR3 contains 15 residues. CDR3 protein: CASSLAGGESYEQYF. The CDR3 DNA is TGTGCCAGCAGCTTAGCGGGGGGCGAAAGCTACGAGCAGTACTTC.

The chain carries TRBV10-1 and TRBJ2-3; D remains ambiguous. Trimming removed 6 bases from V and 10 bases from J, with 14 bases in between. CDR1 WNHNN and CDR2 SYGVQD come from the germline V gene (reference sequence). The CDR3 has 12 residues. The CDR3 nucleotides read TGCGCCAGCAGCGCCCTAGGGCTTGCGCAGTATTTT. This translates into CASSALGLAQYF.

The chain recombines TRBV9 with TRBJ2-5; D gene unclear. Germline V gives CDR1 SGDLS, CDR2 YYNGEE. Deletions cut 0 bases from V and 4 bases from J, with 10 bases between. This CDR3 has 14 residues. CDR3 loop: CASSVVPVGETQYF. The CDR3 DNA follows: TGTGCCAGCAGCGTAGTCCCCGTCGGAGAGACCCAGTACTTC.

The J gene is TRBJ1-3, the V gene TRBV6-6; D is unresolved. V was clipped by 2 bases and J by 4 bases, with 9 bases between them. This CDR3 comprises 14 residues. Germline V gene data show CDR1 as MNHNY and CDR2 as SVGAGI (reference sequence). CDR3 loop: CASSYKGEGNTIYF. Here the CDR3 DNA reads TGTGCCAGCAGTTACAAGGGTGAAGGAAACACCATATATTTT.

In its sample, this clone was seen once. The chain couples TRBV10-3 to TRBJ1-4; no clear D gene. Per germline, CDR1 ENHRY and CDR2 SYGVKD. The CDR3 totals 14 residues. V lost 2 bases and J 2 bases, leaving 6 bases between the germline ends. DNA of the CDR3: TGTGCCATCAGTGAGGGGAGTACTAATGAAAAACTGTTTTTT. Translating it yields CAISEGSTNEKLFF.

The chain is built from TRBV20-1 and TRBJ2-3; TRBD2 matches 10 bases. V lost 3 bases and J lost 2; bases outside the gene matches: 2. Germline V gives CDR1 DFQATT, CDR2 SNEGSKA (reference sequence). CDR3 length: 14 residues. CDR3: CSASTSGATDTQYF. The DNA for the CDR3 is TGCAGTGCTAGTACTAGCGGGGCCACAGATACGCAGTATTTT.